The following is a TCR beta chain sequence with its context. Its antigen is unidentified. This record belongs to a study of blood T cells in healthy people across ages. Across the study: There was about one barcoded beta molecule captured by template switching per two T cells.

Overall study results and limits: The unsorted PBMCs prevented any conclusive comparison of naive versus antigen-experienced cells.

The germline V and J ends were trimmed by 3 bases and 2 bases, with 15 bases remaining between them. This CDR3 region has 16 residues. Germline assignment: CDR1 SGHAT and CDR2 FQNNGV. PBMCs, at least 6.5 million per sample, were isolated. Together with a sample-barcoded 5' primer, a J-beta primer mix was included in a second PCR lasting roughly 6 to 12 cycles. MiXCR was run by TCRdb on the 5' RACE reads, yielding one entry per CDR3 protein. The sample lists more than 700,000 distinct CDR3 sequences; 50% to 65% were seen once. Sequenced input: blood. This clonotype was sampled from a man older than 75 in good health. The chain recombines TRBV11-2 with TRBJ2-3; the D gene could be TRBD1 or TRBD2 (5 bases each). DNA of the CDR3: TGTGCCAGCAGCTTCTCCGGGGCGGGTCTCACAGATACGCAGTATTTT. It codes for CASSFSGAGLTDTQYF.